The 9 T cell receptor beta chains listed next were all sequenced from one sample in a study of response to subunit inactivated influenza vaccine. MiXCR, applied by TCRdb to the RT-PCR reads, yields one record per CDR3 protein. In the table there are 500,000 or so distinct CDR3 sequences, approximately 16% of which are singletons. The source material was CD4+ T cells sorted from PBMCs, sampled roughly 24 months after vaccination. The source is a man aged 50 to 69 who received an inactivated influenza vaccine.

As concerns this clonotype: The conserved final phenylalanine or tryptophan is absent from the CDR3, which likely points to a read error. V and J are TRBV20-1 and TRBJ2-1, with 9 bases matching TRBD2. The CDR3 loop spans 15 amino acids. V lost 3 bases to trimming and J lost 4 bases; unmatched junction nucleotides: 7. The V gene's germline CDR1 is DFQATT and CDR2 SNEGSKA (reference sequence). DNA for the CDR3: TGCAGTGCTAGGGGCAGCGGGGGGTCTTACAATGAGCAGTTCGTC. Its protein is CSARGSGGSYNEQFV.

For the CDR3, the DNA is TGTGCCAGCAGCTTAGGATACGGGTCCAATGAGCAGTTCTTC. It codes for CASSLGYGSNEQFF. V usage is TRBV7-2 and J usage is TRBJ2-1; D is unclear. This CDR3 comprises 14 residues. From germline, CDR1 is SGHTA and CDR2 FQGNSA. With 1 base removed from V and 6 bases from J, the gap between germline ends came to 10 bases.

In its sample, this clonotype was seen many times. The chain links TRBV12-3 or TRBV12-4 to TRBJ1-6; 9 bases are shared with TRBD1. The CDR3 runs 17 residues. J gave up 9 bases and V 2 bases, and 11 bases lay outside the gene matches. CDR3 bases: TGTGCCAGCAGTTTAATAGCCGGGACAGGGAGAGTTTCACCCCTCCACTTT. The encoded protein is CASSLIAGTGRVSPLHF.

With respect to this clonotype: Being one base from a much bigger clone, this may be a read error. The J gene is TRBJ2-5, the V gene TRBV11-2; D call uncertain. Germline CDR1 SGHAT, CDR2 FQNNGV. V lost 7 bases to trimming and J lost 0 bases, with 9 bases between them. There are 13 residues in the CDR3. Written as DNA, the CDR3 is TGTGCCAGCACCTTCGACAACCAAGAGACCCAGTACTTC. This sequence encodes CASTFDNQETQYF.

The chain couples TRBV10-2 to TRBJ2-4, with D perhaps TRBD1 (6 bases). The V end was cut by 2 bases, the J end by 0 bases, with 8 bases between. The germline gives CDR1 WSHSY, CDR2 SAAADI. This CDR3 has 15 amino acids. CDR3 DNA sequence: TGCGCCAGCAGTGAGGGACAGCTAGCCAAAAACATTCAGTACTTC. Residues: CASSEGQLAKNIQYF.

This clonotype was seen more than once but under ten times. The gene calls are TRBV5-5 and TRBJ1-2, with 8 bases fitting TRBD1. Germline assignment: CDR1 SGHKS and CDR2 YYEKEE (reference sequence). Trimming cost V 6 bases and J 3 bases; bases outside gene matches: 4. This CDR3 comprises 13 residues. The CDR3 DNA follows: TGTGCCAGCACCCTGACAGGGGACTATGGCTACACCTTC. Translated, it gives CASTLTGDYGYTF.

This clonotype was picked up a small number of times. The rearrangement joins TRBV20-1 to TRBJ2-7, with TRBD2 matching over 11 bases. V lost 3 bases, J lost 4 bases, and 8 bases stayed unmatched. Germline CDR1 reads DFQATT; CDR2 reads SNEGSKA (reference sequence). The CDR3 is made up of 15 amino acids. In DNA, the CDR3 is TGCAGTGCTAGTATAGCGGGAGGGCGTTTTTACGAGCAGTACTTC. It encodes CSASIAGGRFYEQYF.

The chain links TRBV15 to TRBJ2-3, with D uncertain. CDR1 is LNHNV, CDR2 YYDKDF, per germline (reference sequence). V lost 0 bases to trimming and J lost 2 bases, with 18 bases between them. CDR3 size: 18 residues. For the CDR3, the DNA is TGTGCCACCAGCAGAGATCGGGCTCCCCGGCGGAACACAGATACGCAGTATTTT. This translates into CATSRDRAPRRNTDTQYF.

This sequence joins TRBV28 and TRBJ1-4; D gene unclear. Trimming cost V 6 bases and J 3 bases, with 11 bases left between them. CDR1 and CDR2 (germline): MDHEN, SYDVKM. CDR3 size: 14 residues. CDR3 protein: CASSHPRANEKLFF. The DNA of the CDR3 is TGTGCCAGCAGCCACCCAAGGGCTAATGAAAAACTGTTTTTT.